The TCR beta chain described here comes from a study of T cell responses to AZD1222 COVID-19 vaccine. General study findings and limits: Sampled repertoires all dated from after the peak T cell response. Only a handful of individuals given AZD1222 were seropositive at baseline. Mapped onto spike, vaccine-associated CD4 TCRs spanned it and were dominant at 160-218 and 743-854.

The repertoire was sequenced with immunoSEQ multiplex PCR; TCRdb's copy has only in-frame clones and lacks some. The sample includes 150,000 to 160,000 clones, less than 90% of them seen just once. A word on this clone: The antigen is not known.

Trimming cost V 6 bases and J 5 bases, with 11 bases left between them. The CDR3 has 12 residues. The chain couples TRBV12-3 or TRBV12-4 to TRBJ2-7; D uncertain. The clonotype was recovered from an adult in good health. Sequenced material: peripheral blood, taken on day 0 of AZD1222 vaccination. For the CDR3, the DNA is TGTGCCAGCAGCAAGGCCGCCCACGAGCAGTACTTC. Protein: CASSKAAHEQYF.